The clone carrying this T cell receptor (beta chain) was detected ten times or more. The source of the sample is a study of blood T cell repertoires in COVID-19. Under the authors' procedure: From reference gene primer amplification, estimates of nucleated cell counts were derived. Data came from immunoSEQ multiplex PCR; TCRdb stores just in-frame clones and leaves some out. The DNA was the basis for D and trimming; V, J and clone size are from that table. In the table there are approximately 80,000 clones, under 90% of which are singletons. CDR1 SNHLY and CDR2 FYNNEI come from the germline V gene. This CDR3 is 14 amino acids long. V lost 7 bases and J lost 4, with 17 bases in between.

This TCR came from an elderly man with acute or convalescent COVID-19. The gene calls are TRBV2 and TRBJ2-7; D is possibly TRBD2 (6 bases). Sequencing was carried out using peripheral blood. The CDR3 DNA follows: TGTGCCAGCACCGAAGGTATAGGGAGGTACGAGCAGTACTTC. Protein: CASTEGIGRYEQYF.